The source of this T cell receptor beta chain is a study of blood T cell repertoires in COVID-19. Sequencing used immunoSEQ multiplex PCR; TCRdb keeps in-frame clones, though not all of them. The sample lists tens of thousands of clones, 86% occurring once. The CDR3 has 17 amino acids. V was pared by 4 bases and J by 3 bases, with 11 bases of the junction left unmatched. CDR1 is SGHDN and CDR2 is FVKESK in the germline V gene. The material sequenced was peripheral blood. The source is a human donor in a cohort sampled during active COVID-19. V is TRBV14 and J is TRBJ2-4, with TRBD1 matching 8 bases. The CDR3 DNA reads as TGTGCCAGCAGCCGAGAACAGGGGGTTAGGGTCAAAAACATTCAGTACTTC. This codes for CASSREQGVRVKNIQYF.